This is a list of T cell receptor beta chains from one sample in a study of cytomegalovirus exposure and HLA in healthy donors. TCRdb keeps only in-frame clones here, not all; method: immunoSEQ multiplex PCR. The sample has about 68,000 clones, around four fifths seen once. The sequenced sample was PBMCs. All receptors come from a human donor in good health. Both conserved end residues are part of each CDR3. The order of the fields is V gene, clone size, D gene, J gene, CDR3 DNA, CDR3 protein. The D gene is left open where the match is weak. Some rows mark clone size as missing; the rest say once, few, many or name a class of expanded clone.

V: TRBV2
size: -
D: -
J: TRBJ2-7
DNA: TGTGCCACCCAACGGGCTAGCTACACCTACGAGCAGTACTTC
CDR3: CATQRASYTYEQYF

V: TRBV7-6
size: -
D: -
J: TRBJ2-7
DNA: TGTGCCAGCAGCCCACTTGGTGGAGCCTCCTACGAGCAGTACTTC
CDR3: CASSPLGGASYEQYF

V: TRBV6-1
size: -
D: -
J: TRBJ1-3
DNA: TGTGCCACCACGGGGGGCCCCTCTGGAAACACCATATATTTT
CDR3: CATTGGPSGNTIYF

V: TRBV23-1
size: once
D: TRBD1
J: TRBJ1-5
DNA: TGCGCCAGCAGTCACCTGCCGGGACAGGGACGGCCTAGGGGCAATCAGCCCCAGCATTTT
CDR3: CASSHLPGQGRPRGNQPQHF

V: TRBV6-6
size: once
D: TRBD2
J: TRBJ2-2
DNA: TGTGCCAGCAGTTTCACTAGCGGGGTTCGCACCGGGGAGCTGTTTTTT
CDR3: CASSFTSGVRTGELFF

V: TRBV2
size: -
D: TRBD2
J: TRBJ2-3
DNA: TGTGCCAGCAACCTCCTTAGGTCTAGCGGGGGACTCAGCACAGATACGCAGTATTTT
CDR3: CASNLLRSSGGLSTDTQYF

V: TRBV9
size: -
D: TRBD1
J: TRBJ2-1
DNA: TGTGCCAGCAGCCCTCGGGGACAGTCCTACAATGAGCAGTTCTTC
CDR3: CASSPRGQSYNEQFF

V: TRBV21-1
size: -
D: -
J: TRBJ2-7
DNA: TGTGCCAGCAGCCTTCTCTCCGCCAGGGGAGTTAACTACGAGCAGTACTTC
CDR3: CASSLLSARGVNYEQYF

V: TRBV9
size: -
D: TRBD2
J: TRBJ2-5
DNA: TGTGCCAGCAGCGTTCGACTAGCGGGGGTAGAGACCCAGTACTTC
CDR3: CASSVRLAGVETQYF

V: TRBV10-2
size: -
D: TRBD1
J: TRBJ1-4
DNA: TGCGCCAGCACCCCCGGGACAGGGAATGAAAAACTGTTTTTT
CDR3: CASTPGTGNEKLFF

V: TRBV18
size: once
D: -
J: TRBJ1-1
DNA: TGTGCCAGCTCACCATTCGACGGGGGTTGGACTGAAGCTTTCTTT
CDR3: CASSPFDGGWTEAFF

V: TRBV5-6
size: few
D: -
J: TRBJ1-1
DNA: TGTGCCAGCAGCTTCATCGGGGTGAACACTGAAGCTTTCTTT
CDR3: CASSFIGVNTEAFF

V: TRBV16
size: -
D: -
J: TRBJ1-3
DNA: TGTGCCAGCAGCCAAACCTCGGTGCGCGCTGGAAACACCATATATTTT
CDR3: CASSQTSVRAGNTIYF

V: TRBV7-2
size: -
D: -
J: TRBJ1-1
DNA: TGTGCCAGCAGCCTTTGGACAGTACAGAACACTGAAGCTTTCTTT
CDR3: CASSLWTVQNTEAFF

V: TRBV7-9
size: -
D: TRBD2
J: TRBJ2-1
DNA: TGTGCCAGCAGCTTAGGCGGCGGGGGGGCCATCAATGAGCAGTTCTTC
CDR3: CASSLGGGGAINEQFF

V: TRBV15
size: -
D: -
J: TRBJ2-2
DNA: TGTGCCACCCGGGATAGCAACACCGGGGAGCTGTTTTTT
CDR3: CATRDSNTGELFF